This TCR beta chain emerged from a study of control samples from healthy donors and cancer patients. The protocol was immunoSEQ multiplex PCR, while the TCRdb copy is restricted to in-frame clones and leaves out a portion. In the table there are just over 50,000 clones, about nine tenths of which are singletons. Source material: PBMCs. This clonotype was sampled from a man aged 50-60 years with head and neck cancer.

The chain's CDR3 is CATRTLSTEAFF. DNA for the CDR3: TGTGCCACCCGGACCCTAAGCACTGAAGCTTTCTTT. This sequence joins TRBV19 and TRBJ1-1; unclear D gene. With 10 bases removed from V and 4 bases from J, the gap between germline ends came to 13 bases. The germline CDR1 and CDR2 sequences are LNHDA and SQIVND (reference sequence). CDR3 length: 12 residues.